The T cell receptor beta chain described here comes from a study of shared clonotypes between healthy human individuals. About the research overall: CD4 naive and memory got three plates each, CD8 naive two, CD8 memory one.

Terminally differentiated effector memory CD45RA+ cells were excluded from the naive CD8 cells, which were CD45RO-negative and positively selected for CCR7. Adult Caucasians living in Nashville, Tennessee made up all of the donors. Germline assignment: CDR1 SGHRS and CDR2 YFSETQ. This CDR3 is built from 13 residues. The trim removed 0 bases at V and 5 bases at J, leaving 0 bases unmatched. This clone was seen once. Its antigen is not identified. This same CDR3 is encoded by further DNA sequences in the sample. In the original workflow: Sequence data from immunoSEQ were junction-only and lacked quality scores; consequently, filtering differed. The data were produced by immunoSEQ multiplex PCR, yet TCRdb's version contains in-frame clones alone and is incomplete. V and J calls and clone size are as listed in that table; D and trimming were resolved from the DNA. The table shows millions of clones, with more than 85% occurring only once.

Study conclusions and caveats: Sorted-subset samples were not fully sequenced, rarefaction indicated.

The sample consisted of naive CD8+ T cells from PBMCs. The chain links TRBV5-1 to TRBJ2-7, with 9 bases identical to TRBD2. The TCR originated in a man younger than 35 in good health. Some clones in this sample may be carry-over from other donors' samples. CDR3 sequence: CASSLGLADEQYF. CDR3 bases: TGCGCCAGCAGCTTGGGACTAGCGGACGAGCAGTACTTC.